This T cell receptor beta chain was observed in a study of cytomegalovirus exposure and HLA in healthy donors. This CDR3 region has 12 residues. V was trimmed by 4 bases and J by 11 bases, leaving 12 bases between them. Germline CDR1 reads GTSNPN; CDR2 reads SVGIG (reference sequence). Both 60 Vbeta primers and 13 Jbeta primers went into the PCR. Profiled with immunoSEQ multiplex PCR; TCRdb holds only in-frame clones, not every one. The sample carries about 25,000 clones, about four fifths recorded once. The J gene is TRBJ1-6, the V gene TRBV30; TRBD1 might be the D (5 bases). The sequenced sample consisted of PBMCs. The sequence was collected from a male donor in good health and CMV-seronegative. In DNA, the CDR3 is TGTGCCTGGACTGGGGCTCTCCCACCCCTCCACTTT. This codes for CAWTGALPPLHF.